This entry concerns a single T cell receptor (beta chain). Both 60 Vbeta primers and 13 Jbeta primers went into the PCR. Using immunoSEQ multiplex PCR, the repertoire was profiled, and TCRdb retains in-frame clones only, with some absent. The sample comprises over 130,000 clones, about three fifths of which are singletons, and about 7.1% rests with the top ten. The data were obtained in a study of cytomegalovirus exposure and HLA in healthy donors. The germline gives CDR1 MNHEY, CDR2 SMNVEV (reference sequence). This CDR3 is built from 15 residues. V lost 6 bases to trimming and J lost 1 base; unmatched junction nucleotides: 8.

This sequence was found in a woman aged 55-75 years in good health and CMV-seropositive. Sample: PBMCs. The chain links TRBV27 to TRBJ1-2; 7 bases agree with TRBD1. The CDR3 loop reads CASRITGVGNYGYTF. In DNA form, the CDR3 reads TGTGCCAGCAGGATTACAGGGGTTGGTAACTATGGCTACACCTTC.